This T cell receptor beta chain was recovered during a study of T cell repertoires in cytomegalovirus infection. Study results and limitations: What dominated the ex vivo response were HLA-C-restricted CMV-specific TCR beta clonotypes.

Comments on this clonotype: What it recognizes is unknown.

V was trimmed by 5 bases and J by 2 bases, leaving 9 bases between them. The CDR3 length is 14 residues. Germline V gene sequence: CDR1 SGHTA, CDR2 FQGTGA. TCRdb recomputed calls from the reads with MiXCR, one row per CDR3 protein. The sample records around 300,000 distinct CDR3 sequences, roughly 21% being singletons. The chain couples TRBV7-3 to TRBJ2-2; D gene ambiguous. The TCR originated in a human donor in good health (CMV status not recorded). Some clones in this sample may be carry-over from other donors' samples. Material: cultured PBMCs, obtained from culture after CMV antigen stimulation. The CDR3 sequence: CASSPRYNTGELFF. For the CDR3, the DNA is TGTGCCAGCAGCCCGAGATACAACACCGGGGAGCTGTTTTTT.